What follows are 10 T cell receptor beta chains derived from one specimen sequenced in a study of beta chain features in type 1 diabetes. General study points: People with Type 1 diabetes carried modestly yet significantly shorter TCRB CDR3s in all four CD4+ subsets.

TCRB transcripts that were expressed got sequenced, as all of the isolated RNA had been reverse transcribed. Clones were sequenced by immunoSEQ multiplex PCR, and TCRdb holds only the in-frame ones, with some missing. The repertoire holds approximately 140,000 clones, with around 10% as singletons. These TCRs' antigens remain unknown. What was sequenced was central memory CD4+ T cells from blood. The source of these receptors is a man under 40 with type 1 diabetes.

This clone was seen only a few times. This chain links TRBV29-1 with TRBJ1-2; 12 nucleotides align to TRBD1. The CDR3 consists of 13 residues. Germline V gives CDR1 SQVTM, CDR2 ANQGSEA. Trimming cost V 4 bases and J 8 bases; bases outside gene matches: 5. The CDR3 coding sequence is TGCAGCGTTGGGGACAGGGGGCCAGGAGGCTACACCTTC. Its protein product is CSVGDRGPGGYTF.

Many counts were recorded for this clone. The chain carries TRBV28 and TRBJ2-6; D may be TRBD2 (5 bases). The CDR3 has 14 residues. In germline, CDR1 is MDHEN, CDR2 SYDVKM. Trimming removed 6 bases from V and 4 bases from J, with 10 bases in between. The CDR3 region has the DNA TGTGCCAGCAGCCCCGGAGGAGGGGCCAACGTCCTGACTTTC. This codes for CASSPGGGANVLTF.

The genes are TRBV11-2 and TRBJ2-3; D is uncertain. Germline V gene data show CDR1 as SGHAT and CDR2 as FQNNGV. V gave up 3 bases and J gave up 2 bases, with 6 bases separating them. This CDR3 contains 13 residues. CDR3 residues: CASSFQVTDTQYF. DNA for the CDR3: TGTGCCAGCAGCTTCCAGGTCACAGATACGCAGTATTTT.

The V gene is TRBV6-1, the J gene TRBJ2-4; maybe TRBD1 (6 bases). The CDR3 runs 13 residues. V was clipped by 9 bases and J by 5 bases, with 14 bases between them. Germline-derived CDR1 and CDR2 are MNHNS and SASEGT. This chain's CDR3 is CASSTGLENIQYF. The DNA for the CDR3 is TGTGCCAGTTCTACAGGGTTAGAAAACATTCAGTACTTC.

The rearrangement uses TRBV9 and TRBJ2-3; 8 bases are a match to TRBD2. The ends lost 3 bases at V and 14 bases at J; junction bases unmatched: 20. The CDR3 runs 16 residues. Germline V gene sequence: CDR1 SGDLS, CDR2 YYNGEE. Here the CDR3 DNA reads TGTGCCAGCAGCGATCAATCGGGGGGGGCCTCGAATTTTCGGTATTTT. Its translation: CASSDQSGGASNFRYF.

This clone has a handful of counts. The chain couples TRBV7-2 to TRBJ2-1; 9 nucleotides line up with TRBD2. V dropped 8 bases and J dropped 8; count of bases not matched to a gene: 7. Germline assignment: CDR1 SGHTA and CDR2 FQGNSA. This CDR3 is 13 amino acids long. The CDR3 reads CASGRGGRDEQFF. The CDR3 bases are TGTGCCAGCGGGCGGGGGGGCCGGGATGAGCAGTTCTTC.

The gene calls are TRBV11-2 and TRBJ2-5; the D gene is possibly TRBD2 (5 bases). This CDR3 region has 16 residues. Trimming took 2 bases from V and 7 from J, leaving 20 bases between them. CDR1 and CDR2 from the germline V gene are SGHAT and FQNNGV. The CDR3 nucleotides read TGTGCCAGCAGCTTAAGGCGGGCAGCGGTAGGCGGGACCCAGTACTTC. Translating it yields CASSLRRAAVGGTQYF.

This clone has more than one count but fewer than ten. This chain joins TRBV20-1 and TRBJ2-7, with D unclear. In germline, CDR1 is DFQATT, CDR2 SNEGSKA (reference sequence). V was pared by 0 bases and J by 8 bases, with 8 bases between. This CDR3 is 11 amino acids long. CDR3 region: CSARDNSQQYF. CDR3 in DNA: TGCAGTGCTAGAGATAACAGCCAGCAGTACTTC.

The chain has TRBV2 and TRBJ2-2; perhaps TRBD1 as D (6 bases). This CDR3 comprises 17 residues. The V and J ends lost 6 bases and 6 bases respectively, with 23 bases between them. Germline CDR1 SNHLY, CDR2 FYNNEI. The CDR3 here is CASRSPGHINPAGELFF. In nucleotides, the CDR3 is TGTGCCAGCAGAAGCCCGGGACATATTAACCCCGCCGGGGAGCTGTTTTTT.

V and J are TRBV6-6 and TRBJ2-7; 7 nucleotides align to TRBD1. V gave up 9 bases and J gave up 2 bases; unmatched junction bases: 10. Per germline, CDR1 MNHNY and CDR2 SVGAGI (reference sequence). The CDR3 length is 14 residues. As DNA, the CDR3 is TGTGCCAGTAGACCCGTCGGGACAGCCTACGAGCAGTACTTC. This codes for CASRPVGTAYEQYF.